This T cell receptor beta chain was sequenced during a study of T cells in Graves' hyperthyroidism and ophthalmopathy. In germline, CDR1 is SGHDN, CDR2 FVKESK. The CDR3 contains 14 residues. Trimming took 4 bases from V and 0 from J, leaving 10 bases between them. Many counts were recorded for this clonotype. Antigen: not known. It was RNA transcripts that yielded the amplified TCR beta CDR3 regions. Carried out on the TCR CDR3, a first-round RT-PCR used the HTBI primer set. A single record per CDR3 protein comes from TCRdb applying MiXCR to the multiplex PCR reads. Found here are 700,000 to 850,000 distinct CDR3 sequences, over 35% of them singletons; the top ten hold around a third. Study-wide points: Also found in blood were most expanded thyroid clonotypes above 0.001.

It was uncontrolled infection, other autoimmune disease, pregnancy or lactation that excluded patients. The sequenced material came from blood. The rearrangement uses TRBV14 and TRBJ2-7; D might be TRBD2 (7 bases). The receptor was isolated from a woman aged 40 to 50 with Graves' hyperthyroidism. CDR3 sequence: CASSRAGHSYEQYF. The CDR3 nucleotides read TGTGCCAGCAGCCGAGCGGGACACTCCTACGAGCAGTACTTC.